The present TCR beta chain was sequenced within a study of T-cell reconstitution after alpha-beta-depleted transplantation in children. V lost 4 bases to trimming and J lost 4 bases, with 13 bases between them. The CDR3 contains 15 residues. Germline V gene data show CDR1 as MNHNS and CDR2 as SASEGT. Using unique molecular identifiers, the investigators prepared the TCRbeta library. In TCRdb, the PCR reads were re-called with MiXCR into one record per CDR3 protein. Of hundreds of thousands of distinct CDR3 sequences listed, approximately 15% were seen once; the top ten hold over 0.95%. The chain couples TRBV6-1 to TRBJ2-2, with unresolved D. This TCR came from a human donor who donated a stem cell graft to a child with acute myeloid leukemia. Sequencing used PBMCs from the stem cell graft donor, obtained from the stem cell graft. The CDR3 spells CASSALAQFTGELFF. The CDR3 bases are TGTGCCAGCAGTGCTCTTGCACAGTTCACCGGGGAGCTGTTTTTT.